The entry below describes one T cell receptor beta chain. The germline gives CDR1 SGDLS, CDR2 YYNGEE. Trimming took 4 bases from V and 7 from J, leaving 17 bases between them. CDR3 length: 14 residues. This table comes from immunoSEQ multiplex PCR, and its TCRdb copy is limited to in-frame clones, with some not included. The data contain millions of clones, over 90% of them singletons. The record originates from a study of shared clonotypes between healthy human individuals. This TCR was sampled from a man aged 18 to 30 in good health. Some clones in this sample may be carry-over from other donors' samples. Source material: naive CD4+ T cells from PBMCs. Indicated subset: CD45RA+ positively selected. The chain couples TRBV9 to TRBJ1-2, with D perhaps TRBD1 (5 bases). Here the CDR3 reads CASSPPQGRTGYTF. The DNA for the CDR3 is TGTGCCAGCAGCCCTCCTCAGGGAAGAACTGGCTACACCTTC.